Presented here are 27 T cell receptor beta chains from one specimen sequenced in a study of CD8 T cells in ankylosing spondylitis. MiXCR, applied by TCRdb to the 5' RACE reads, yields one record per CDR3 protein. The data contain about 260,000 distinct CDR3 sequences, about 20% of them singletons. The sample was blood, either unsorted or a sorted T cell fraction (not recorded which). Source of these receptors: a male donor with ankylosing spondylitis or in good health (not recorded which).

The chain is built from TRBV5-1 and TRBJ1-4; D remains unclear. Trimming took off 0 bases at V and 8 bases at J, with 14 bases between the two ends. From germline, CDR1 is SGHRS and CDR2 YFSETQ. The CDR3 has 15 residues. The CDR3 sequence: CASSLAPSRGEKLFF. The CDR3 DNA follows: TGCGCCAGCAGCTTGGCTCCATCGCGAGGGGAAAAACTGTTTTTT. Based on the CDR3 plus reference TRBV5-1 and TRBJ1-4, the full variable domain is KAGVTQTPRYLIKTRGQQVTLSCSPISGHRSVSWYQQTPGQGLQFLFEYFSETQRNKGNFPGRFSGRQFSNSRSEMNVSTLELGDSALYLCASSLAPSRGEKLFFGSGTQLSVL.

A few counts support this clonotype. This chain uses TRBV20-1 with TRBJ2-3; 8 nucleotides align to TRBD2. There are 17 residues in the CDR3. The trim removed 3 bases at V and 4 bases at J, leaving 15 bases unmatched. Germline-derived CDR1 and CDR2 are DFQATT and SNEGSKA (reference sequence). The CDR3 region is CSASEFQFGGGADTQYF. CDR3 DNA sequence: TGCAGTGCTAGCGAGTTTCAATTCGGGGGGGGCGCAGATACGCAGTATTTT.

This clonotype occurred a few times. The V gene is TRBV5-4, the J gene TRBJ2-3, with TRBD1 matching over 8 bases. V was clipped by 1 base and J by 1 base; unmatched bases: 5. The CDR3 runs to 16 residues. The germline V gene has CDR1 SGHNT and CDR2 YYREEE (reference sequence). CDR3 DNA: TGTGCCAGCAGCTTGCCGATGGGACAGGGCACAGATACGCAGTATTTT. Translating gives CASSLPMGQGTDTQYF.

Regarding this clonotype: A much larger clone lies one base from this, so it may be a read error. The rearrangement links TRBV5-1 to TRBJ1-2; no clear D. CDR3 size: 13 residues. Germline V gene sequence: CDR1 SGHRS, CDR2 YFSETQ. V lost 0 bases and J lost 4, with 7 bases in between. CDR3 amino acids: CASSLEGSYGYTF. As DNA, the CDR3 is TGCGCCAGCAGCTTGGAGGGCAGCTATGGCTACACCTTC.

There are many counts of this clonotype. The J gene is TRBJ2-2, the V gene TRBV4-1; 7 bases align to TRBD1. V lost 6 bases and J lost 1; bases outside the gene matches: 2. Germline CDR1 is MGHRA and CDR2 is YSYEKL. The CDR3 has 14 amino acids. As DNA, the CDR3 is TGCGCCAGCAGACGACAGGGGAACACCGGGGAGCTGTTTTTT. It yields the protein CASRRQGNTGELFF.

Many counts were recorded for this clonotype. This chain uses TRBV28 with TRBJ2-7, with 7 positions matching TRBD1. Germline V gene data show CDR1 as MDHEN and CDR2 as SYDVKM. The V gene end was trimmed by 5 bases and the J gene end by 3 bases; junction bases not matched to a gene: 4. The CDR3 has 13 amino acids. CDR3: CASSGTEGYEQYV. CDR3 nucleotides: TGTGCCAGCAGTGGGACAGAGGGCTACGAGCAGTACGTC.

This clonotype occurred many times. The chain employs TRBV6-1 and TRBJ1-6; D unclear. Per germline, CDR1 MNHNS and CDR2 SASEGT. This CDR3 has 16 residues. V dropped 5 bases and J dropped 0 bases, with 11 bases sitting between them. This CDR3 reads CASSPQMGSYNSPLHF. The DNA of the CDR3 is TGTGCCAGCAGTCCACAGATGGGCTCCTATAATTCACCCCTCCACTTT.

The J gene is TRBJ1-2, the V gene TRBV10-3; D unclear. The ends were cut back, 3 bases at V and 8 bases at J, with 13 bases in the middle. The germline V gene has CDR1 ENHRY and CDR2 SYGVKD. The CDR3 consists of 13 residues. The CDR3 nucleotides are TGTGCCATCAGTGATAAGGGATCATACGGCTACACCTTC. As protein: CAISDKGSYGYTF.

The rearrangement joins TRBV18 to TRBJ2-3, with TRBD2 matching 14 bases. CDR1 is KGHSH and CDR2 is LQKENI in the germline V gene. Losses at the gene ends were 6 bases for V and 5 bases for J; bases not matched to a gene: 16. The CDR3 runs to 19 residues. CDR3 sequence reads: CASSLGTSGGQLTRDTQYF. The CDR3 DNA follows: TGTGCCAGCTCTCTAGGGACTAGCGGGGGACAACTTACCAGAGATACGCAGTATTTT.

This clonotype was seen at least ten times. The chain is built from TRBV11-2 and TRBJ2-5; the D is unclear. V dropped 1 base and J dropped 5 bases, with 8 bases sitting between them. Germline CDR1 SGHAT, CDR2 FQNNGV. The CDR3 has 13 residues. As DNA, the CDR3 is TGTGCCAGCAGCTTAGTGAGAACTGAGACCCAGTACTTC. This sequence encodes CASSLVRTETQYF.

This chain links TRBV2 with TRBJ2-1, with 8 bases lining up with TRBD2. The germline CDR1 and CDR2 sequences are SNHLY and FYNNEI. The CDR3 sequence is 15 residues long. With V trimmed by 6 bases and J by 3 bases, 7 bases remained unmatched. Written as DNA, the CDR3 is TGTGCCAGCAGATTCGGACTAGCAGACTACAATGAGCAGTTCTTC. Encoded protein: CASRFGLADYNEQFF.

This clonotype has a count of ten or more. V is TRBV6-5 and J is TRBJ1-3, with TRBD1 matching over 9 bases. The CDR3 totals 15 residues. The trim removed 2 bases at V and 5 bases at J, leaving 4 bases unmatched. The germline gives CDR1 MNHEY, CDR2 SVGAGI. The CDR3 bases are TGTGCCAGCAGTTACCCGGGACAGGGCAGAAACACCATATATTTT. Its translation: CASSYPGQGRNTIYF.

The chain has TRBV28 and TRBJ2-1; 8 nucleotides match TRBD2. The CDR3 runs to 16 residues. The germline V gene has CDR1 MDHEN and CDR2 SYDVKM. Trimming took 6 bases from V and 1 from J; bases not matched to a gene: 8. This CDR3 reads CASSRTGGLSYNEQFF. The CDR3 bases are TGTGCCAGCAGCCGGACGGGGGGGTTATCCTACAATGAGCAGTTCTTC.

The chain joins TRBV6-5 to TRBJ2-5; no clear D gene. With 2 bases removed from V and 4 bases from J, the gap between germline ends came to 8 bases. The CDR3 has 13 residues. Germline values: CDR1 MNHEY, CDR2 SVGAGI. The CDR3 is CASSYNQRETQYF. The CDR3 coding sequence is TGTGCCAGCAGTTACAACCAGCGAGAGACCCAGTACTTC.

The rearrangement uses TRBV7-8 and TRBJ1-2; D gene uncertain. V was trimmed by 5 bases and J by 3 bases, leaving 10 bases between them. Germline loops: CDR1 SGHVS, CDR2 FQNEAQ. The CDR3 is 13 amino acids. The CDR3 is CASSDDAYYGYTF. CDR3 DNA: TGTGCCAGCAGCGACGACGCGTACTATGGCTACACCTTC.

As regards this clonotype: One base away lies a much larger clone, so this may be a sequencing read error. The chain employs TRBV12-3 or TRBV12-4 and TRBJ2-5; perhaps TRBD1 as D (5 bases). V lost 6 bases and J 9 bases, leaving 14 bases between the germline ends. The CDR3 totals 12 residues. In DNA, the CDR3 is TGTGCCAGCAGACAGGAATTTCAGGCCCAGTACTTC. Its translation: CASRQEFQAQYF.

This clonotype has just a few counts. The genes are TRBV18 and TRBJ1-2, with a tentative D call TRBD1 (5 bases). CDR3 length: 13 amino acids. The germline V and J ends were trimmed by 4 bases and 3 bases, with 9 bases remaining between them. In germline, CDR1 is KGHSH, CDR2 LQKENI. CDR3 DNA: TGTGCCAGCTCACGGCCAGGGTACTATGGCTACACCTTC. As protein: CASSRPGYYGYTF. Full variable domain (outside the CDR3, taken from reference TRBV18 and TRBJ1-2): NAGVMQNPRHLVRRRGQEARLRCSPMKGHSHVYWYRQLPEEGLKFMVYLQKENIIDESGMPKERFSAEFPKEGPSILRIQQVVRGDSAAYFCASSRPGYYGYTFGSGTRLTVV.

The chain couples TRBV12-3 or TRBV12-4 to TRBJ2-2; 9 bases are shared with TRBD2. Trimming removed 6 bases from V and 7 bases from J; junction bases left unmatched: 6. The CDR3 spans 14 residues. CDR3 nucleotides: TGTGCCAGCAGGTTTAGCGGGGGCAGCGGGGAGCTGTTTTTT. It translates to CASRFSGGSGELFF.

This clonotype has a handful of counts. The DNA for the CDR3 is TGCGCCAGCAGCTTGGAGCAGGGTGGGGCCTACGAGCAGTACGTC. This translates into CASSLEQGGAYEQYV. This chain connects TRBV5-1 to TRBJ2-7; tentatively, D is TRBD1 (5 bases). The CDR3 is 15 residues long. V lost 0 bases, J lost 2 bases, and 12 bases lay in between. The germline V gene encodes CDR1 SGHRS and CDR2 YFSETQ.

This clonotype was counted only a few times. The chain links TRBV29-1 to TRBJ2-5; 7 nucleotides agree with TRBD1. The CDR3 is 17 amino acids. Per germline, CDR1 SQVTM and CDR2 ANQGSEA. Unmatched junction bases numbered 16, after V lost 4 bases and J lost 2 bases. In DNA, the CDR3 is TGCAGCGTTGCGAGACAGGGATTCATCGACAAACAAGAGACCCAGTACTTC. This gives the protein CSVARQGFIDKQETQYF.

In this sample, this clonotype turned up a few times. The J gene is TRBJ1-5, the V gene TRBV6-1; tentative D call: TRBD1 (5 bases). Germline assignment: CDR1 MNHNS and CDR2 SASEGT. V shed 7 bases and J shed 3 bases, with 13 bases lying between them. This CDR3 has 14 residues. CDR3 in DNA: TGTGCCAGCACGGTGGGGACTTACAATCAGCCCCAGCATTTT. This codes for CASTVGTYNQPQHF.

Only a few counts were recorded for this clonotype. CDR3 protein: CAISDGGAVPDTQYF. The CDR3 DNA reads TGTGCCATCAGTGATGGTGGGGCAGTACCAGATACGCAGTATTTT. The chain couples TRBV10-3 to TRBJ2-3; D may be TRBD1 (5 bases). V shed 3 bases and J shed 4 bases, with 14 bases lying between them. The CDR3 covers 15 residues. Germline CDR1 reads ENHRY; CDR2 reads SYGVKD.

This clonotype was counted a few times. V and J are TRBV20-1 and TRBJ2-3; 8 bases are a match to TRBD1. V lost 5 bases, J lost 2 bases, and 3 bases stayed unmatched. This CDR3 spans 13 amino acids. Germline CDR1 reads DFQATT; CDR2 reads SNEGSKA (reference sequence). CDR3 residues: CSAGDRNTDTQYF. The CDR3 DNA is TGCAGTGCTGGGGACAGGAACACAGATACGCAGTATTTT.

This clonotype was observed a few times. This rearrangement joins TRBV12-3 or TRBV12-4 to TRBJ2-6, with D hard to call. CDR3 length: 15 residues. Between the trimmed V and J ends, which lost 6 bases and 0 bases, there was a span of 9 bases. CDR3 loop: CASRPTSSGANVLTF. CDR3 nucleotide sequence: TGTGCCAGCAGACCCACAAGCTCTGGGGCCAACGTCCTGACTTTC.

V usage is TRBV11-2 and J usage is TRBJ2-1, with a weak D call TRBD2 (6 bases). The germline CDR1 and CDR2 sequences are SGHAT and FQNNGV. Trimming stripped 1 base from V and 4 bases from J, with 11 bases between. There are 15 residues in the CDR3. The CDR3 reads CASSLGGIVYNEQFF. Written as DNA, the CDR3 is TGTGCCAGCAGCTTAGGCGGGATAGTGTACAATGAGCAGTTCTTC.

This clonotype occurred a few times. The chain carries TRBV15 and TRBJ2-3; no clear D gene. The CDR3 contains 15 residues. With 0 bases removed from V and 6 bases from J, the gap between germline ends came to 13 bases. Germline loops: CDR1 LNHNV, CDR2 YYDKDF (reference sequence). CDR3 sequence reads: CATSRDPRSTDTQYF. The CDR3 DNA reads as TGTGCCACCAGCAGAGATCCCCGGTCTACGGATACGCAGTATTTT.

The rearrangement links TRBV28 to TRBJ1-2; 9 positions agree with TRBD1. V dropped 5 bases and J dropped 4; count of bases not matched to a gene: 8. The CDR3 sequence is 15 residues long. Germline CDR1 is MDHEN and CDR2 is SYDVKM. The CDR3 DNA follows: TGTGCCAGCAGTAGACCCGGGACAGGGTCCTATGGCTACACCTTC. It specifies CASSRPGTGSYGYTF.